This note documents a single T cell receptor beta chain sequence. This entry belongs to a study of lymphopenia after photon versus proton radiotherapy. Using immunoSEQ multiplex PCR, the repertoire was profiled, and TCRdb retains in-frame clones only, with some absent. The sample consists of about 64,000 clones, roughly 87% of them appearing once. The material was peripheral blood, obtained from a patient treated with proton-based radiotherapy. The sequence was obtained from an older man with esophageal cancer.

CDR3 sequence (DNA): TGTGCCAGTAGCTCAACAGCCGAAGCTTTCTTT. Amino acids: CASSSTAEAFF. V and J are TRBV19 and TRBJ1-1; no firm D call. Germline V gives CDR1 LNHDA, CDR2 SQIVND (reference sequence). Trimming left V 6 bases short and J 8 bases short, with 10 bases between. The length of the CDR3 is 11 residues.